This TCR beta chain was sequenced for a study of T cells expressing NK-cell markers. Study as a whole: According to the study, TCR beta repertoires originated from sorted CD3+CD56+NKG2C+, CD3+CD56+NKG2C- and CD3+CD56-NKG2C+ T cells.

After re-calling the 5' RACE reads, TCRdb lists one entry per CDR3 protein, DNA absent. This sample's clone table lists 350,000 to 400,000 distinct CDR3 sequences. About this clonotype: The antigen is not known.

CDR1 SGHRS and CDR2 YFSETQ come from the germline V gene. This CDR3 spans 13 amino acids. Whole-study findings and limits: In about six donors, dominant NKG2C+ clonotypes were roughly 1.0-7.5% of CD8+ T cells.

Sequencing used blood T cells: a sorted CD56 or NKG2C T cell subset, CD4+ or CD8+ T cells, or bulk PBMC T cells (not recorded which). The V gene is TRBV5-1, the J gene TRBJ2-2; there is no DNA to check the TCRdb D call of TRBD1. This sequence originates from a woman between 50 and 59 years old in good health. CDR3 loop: CASSAGTERELFF.